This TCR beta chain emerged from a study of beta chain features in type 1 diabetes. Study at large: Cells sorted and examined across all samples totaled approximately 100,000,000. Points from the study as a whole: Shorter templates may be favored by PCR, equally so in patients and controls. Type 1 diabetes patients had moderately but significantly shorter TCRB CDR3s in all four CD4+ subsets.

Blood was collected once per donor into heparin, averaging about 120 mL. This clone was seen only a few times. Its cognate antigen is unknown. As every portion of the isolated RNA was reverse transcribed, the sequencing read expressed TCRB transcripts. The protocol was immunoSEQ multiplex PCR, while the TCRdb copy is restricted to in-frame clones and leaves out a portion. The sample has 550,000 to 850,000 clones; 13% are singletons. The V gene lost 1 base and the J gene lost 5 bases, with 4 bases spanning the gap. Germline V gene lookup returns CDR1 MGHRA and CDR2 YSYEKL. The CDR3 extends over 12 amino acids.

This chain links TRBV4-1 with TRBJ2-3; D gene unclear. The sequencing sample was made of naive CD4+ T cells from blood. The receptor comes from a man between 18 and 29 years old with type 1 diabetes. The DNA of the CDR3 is TGCGCCAGCAGCCAAGGAATAGATACGCAGTATTTT. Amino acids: CASSQGIDTQYF.